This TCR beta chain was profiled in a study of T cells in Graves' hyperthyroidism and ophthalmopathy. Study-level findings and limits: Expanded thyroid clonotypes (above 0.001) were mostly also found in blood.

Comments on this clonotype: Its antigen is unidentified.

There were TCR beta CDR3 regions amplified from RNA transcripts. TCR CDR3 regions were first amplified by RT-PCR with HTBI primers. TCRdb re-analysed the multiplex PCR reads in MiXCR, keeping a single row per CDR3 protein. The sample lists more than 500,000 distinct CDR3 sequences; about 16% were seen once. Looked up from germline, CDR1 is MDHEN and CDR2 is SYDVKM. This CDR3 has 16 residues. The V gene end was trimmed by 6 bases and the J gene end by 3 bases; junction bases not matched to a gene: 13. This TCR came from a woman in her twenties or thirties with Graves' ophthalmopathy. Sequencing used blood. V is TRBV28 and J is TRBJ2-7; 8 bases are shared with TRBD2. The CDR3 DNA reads TGTGCCAGCAGAACCCGGGAGGGCCCCTTTTTCTACGAGCAGTACTTC. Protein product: CASRTREGPFFYEQYF. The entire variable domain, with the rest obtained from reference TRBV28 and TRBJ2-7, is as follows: DVKVTQSSRYLVKRTGEKVFLECVQDMDHENMFWYRQDPGLGLRLIYFSYDVKMKEKGDIPEGYSVSREKKERFSLILESASTNQTSMYLCASRTREGPFFYEQYFGPGTRLTVT.